This T cell receptor beta chain was documented in a study of Ad26.COV2.S vaccination and SARS-CoV-2 variants. This CDR3 region has 13 residues. Trimming removed 1 base at V and 4 bases at J, with 7 bases between. CDR1 and CDR2 (germline): SGHAT, FQNNGV. TCRdb keeps only in-frame clones here, not all; method: immunoSEQ multiplex PCR. The sample includes 300,000 to 400,000 clones, around 86% of them seen just once. This clone was counted a few times. Treatment specified: 15 to 20 received Ad26.COV2.S at low or high dose, single or two shots; several received placebo; per-sample allocation not given. All samples were drawn on day 63, counting from the first vaccine or placebo injection.

The sequencing here drew on peripheral blood, taken in a trial of Ad26.COV2.S vaccine versus placebo. The sequence was obtained from a person aged 18-65 years who received the Ad26.COV2.S COVID-19 vaccine or a placebo. The V gene is TRBV11-2, the J gene TRBJ1-2, with D uncertain. Here the CDR3 reads CASSLGGVYGYTF. CDR3 sequence (DNA): TGTGCCAGCAGCTTAGGTGGAGTCTATGGCTACACCTTC. Drawing the rest from reference TRBV11-2 and TRBJ1-2, the complete variable domain is EAGVAQSPRYKIIEKRQSVAFWCNPISGHATLYWYQQILGQGPKLLIQFQNNGVVDDSQLPKDRFSAERLKGVDSTLKIQPAKLEDSAVYLCASSLGGVYGYTFGSGTRLTVV.